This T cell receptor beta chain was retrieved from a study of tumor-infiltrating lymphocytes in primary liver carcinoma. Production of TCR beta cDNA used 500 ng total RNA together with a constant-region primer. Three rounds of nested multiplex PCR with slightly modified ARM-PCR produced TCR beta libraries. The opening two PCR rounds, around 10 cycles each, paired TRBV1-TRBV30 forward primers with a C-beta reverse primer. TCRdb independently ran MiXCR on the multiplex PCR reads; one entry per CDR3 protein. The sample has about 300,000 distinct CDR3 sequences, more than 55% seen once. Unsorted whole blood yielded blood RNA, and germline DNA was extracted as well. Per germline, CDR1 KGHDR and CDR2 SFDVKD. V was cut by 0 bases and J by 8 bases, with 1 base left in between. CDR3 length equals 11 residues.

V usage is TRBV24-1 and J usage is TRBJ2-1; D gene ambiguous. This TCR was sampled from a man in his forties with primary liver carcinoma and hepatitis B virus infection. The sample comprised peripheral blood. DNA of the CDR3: TGTGCCACCAGTGATTTGGATGAGCAGTTCTTC. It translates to CATSDLDEQFF.